The 19 T cell receptor beta chains listed next were all sequenced from one sample in a study of cytomegalovirus exposure and HLA in healthy donors. Using immunoSEQ multiplex PCR, the repertoire was profiled, and TCRdb retains in-frame clones only, with some absent. The table includes 150,000 to 200,000 clones, roughly 80% detected once. Sequencing input: PBMCs. Source of these receptors: a woman aged 18-29 years in good health and CMV-seropositive.

The rearrangement links TRBV18 to TRBJ1-6, with D possibly being TRBD1 (6 bases). The germline CDR1 and CDR2 sequences are KGHSH and LQKENI. The germline V and J ends were trimmed by 3 bases and 5 bases, with 17 bases remaining between them. This CDR3 spans 17 amino acids. The chain's CDR3 is CASSPTSGGFHNSPLHF. Here the CDR3 DNA reads TGTGCCAGCTCACCTACAAGCGGGGGCTTTCATAATTCACCCCTCCACTTT.

The chain recombines TRBV4-2 with TRBJ2-1, with a possible D match to TRBD1 (6 bases). This CDR3 has 15 residues. Per germline, CDR1 LGHNA and CDR2 YNFKEQ. V dropped 4 bases and J dropped 3 bases, with 13 bases sitting between them. The CDR3 nucleotides are TGTGCCAGCAGCCTGAGGGCGACAGGCTACAATGAGCAGTTCTTC. Protein product: CASSLRATGYNEQFF.

The chain uses TRBV5-1 and TRBJ1-6; D is unclear. Germline-derived CDR1 and CDR2 are SGHRS and YFSETQ. V dropped 0 bases and J dropped 7 bases, with 5 bases sitting between them. The CDR3 is 13 residues long. This CDR3 is CASSLDLNSPLHF. CDR3 in DNA: TGCGCCAGCAGCTTGGACCTAAATTCACCCCTCCACTTT.

The genes are TRBV5-1 and TRBJ1-1; 7 bases match TRBD1. V lost 0 bases and J lost 11; bases outside the gene matches: 7. There are 13 residues in the CDR3. Germline V gene sequence: CDR1 SGHRS, CDR2 YFSETQ. CDR3 sequence reads: CASSLANRGDAFF. CDR3 in DNA: TGCGCCAGCAGCTTGGCCAACAGGGGAGACGCTTTCTTT. The full variable domain, with the rest looked up from reference TRBV5-1 and TRBJ1-1, is KAGVTQTPRYLIKTRGQQVTLSCSPISGHRSVSWYQQTPGQGLQFLFEYFSETQRNKGNFPGRFSGRQFSNSRSEMNVSTLELGDSALYLCASSLANRGDAFFGQGTRLTVV.

This chain joins TRBV5-1 and TRBJ2-5; TRBD2 aligns across 10 bases. With V trimmed by 4 bases and J by 5 bases, 11 bases remained unmatched. The CDR3 runs 16 residues. Germline CDR1 is SGHRS and CDR2 is YFSETQ. Here the CDR3 reads CASSPSGGGVGETQYF. The DNA for the CDR3 is TGCGCCAGCAGCCCTAGCGGGGGAGGCGTAGGGGAGACCCAGTACTTC.

J is TRBJ1-2 and V is TRBV6-5, with 9 positions matching TRBD1. Trimming cost V 5 bases and J 6 bases; bases outside gene matches: 10. From germline, CDR1 is MNHEY and CDR2 SVGAGI. CDR3 size: 15 residues. The chain's CDR3 is CASSPPGQGRNGYTF. The CDR3 DNA reads TGTGCCAGCAGTCCCCCTGGACAGGGGAGGAATGGCTACACCTTC.

This clone was detected only a few times. V is TRBV21-1 and J is TRBJ2-7; the tabulated D call, TRBD2, remains unverified against the DNA. TRBV21-1 has pseudogene status. This CDR3 is built from 12 residues. CDR3 residues: CASSKLGDEQYF. In DNA form, the CDR3 reads TGTGCCAGCAGCAAACTAGGAGACGAGCAGTACTTC.

The CDR3 sequence: CATSAGPKGQPQHF. The CDR3 DNA follows: TGTGCCACCAGCGCGGGACCCAAGGGGCAGCCCCAGCATTTT. This rearrangement joins TRBV15 to TRBJ1-5; TRBD1 is a possible D gene (5 bases). The CDR3 contains 14 residues. CDR1 LNHNV and CDR2 YYDKDF come from the germline V gene (reference sequence). V lost 5 bases and J lost 7, with 15 bases in between. The full variable domain, in which reference TRBV15 and TRBJ1-5 provide the parts outside the CDR3, is DAMVIQNPRYQVTQFGKPVTLSCSQTLNHNVMYWYQQKSSQAPKLLFHYYDKDFNNEADTPDNFQSRRPNTSFCFLDIRSPGLGDTAMYLCATSAGPKGQPQHFGDGTRLSIL.

This rearrangement joins TRBV7-9 to TRBJ2-5, with a possible D match to TRBD2 (5 bases). Between the trimmed V and J ends, which lost 5 bases and 7 bases, there was a span of 17 bases. This CDR3 comprises 14 residues. Germline V gene data show CDR1 as SEHNR and CDR2 as FQNEAQ (reference sequence). CDR3 loop: CASSLVGTEGTQYF. CDR3 bases: TGTGCCAGCAGCCTTGTCGGTACTGAGGGGACCCAGTACTTC.

The chain links TRBV29-1 to TRBJ1-1; D is uncertain. V shed 6 bases and J shed 1 base, with 12 bases lying between them. Germline-derived CDR1 and CDR2 are SQVTM and ANQGSEA. This CDR3 has 13 amino acids. In DNA, the CDR3 is TGCAGCGTGAAAGAGACAACGAACACTGAAGCTTTCTTT. It specifies CSVKETTNTEAFF.

The chain combines TRBV6-1 with TRBJ1-2; 7 bases agree with TRBD1. The length of the CDR3 is 12 residues. Germline V gene sequence: CDR1 MNHNS, CDR2 SASEGT. J gave up 6 bases and V 6 bases, and 4 bases lay outside the gene matches. In DNA form, the CDR3 reads TGTGCCAGCAGCCCTACAGGGGATGGCTACACCTTC. It translates to CASSPTGDGYTF.

The V gene is TRBV4-2, the J gene TRBJ2-3, with 16 nucleotides matching TRBD2. CDR1 is LGHNA and CDR2 is YNFKEQ in the germline V gene. This CDR3 comprises 18 residues. The junction had 6 bases not matched to a gene; V was cut back by 3 bases and J by 3 bases. CDR3 in amino acids: CASSQGLAGGPRTDTQYF. CDR3 in DNA: TGTGCCAGCAGCCAGGGACTAGCGGGGGGGCCCCGGACAGATACGCAGTATTTT.

The chain links TRBV9 to TRBJ2-7; 11 bases match TRBD1. The germline gives CDR1 SGDLS, CDR2 YYNGEE. J gave up 6 bases and V 3 bases, and 2 bases lay outside the gene matches. The CDR3 runs 13 residues. The CDR3, as DNA: TGTGCCAGCAGCGCGGGACAGGGGGTCGAGCAGTACTTC. Translation gives CASSAGQGVEQYF. The whole variable domain, remainder taken from reference TRBV9 and TRBJ2-7, is DSGVTQTPKHLITATGQRVTLRCSPRSGDLSVYWYQQSLDQGLQFLIQYYNGEERAKGNILERFSAQQFPDLHSELNLSSLELGDSALYFCASSAGQGVEQYFGPGTRLTVT.

The V call is TRBV7-9, the J call TRBJ1-2; D is unclear. Germline V gene data show CDR1 as SEHNR and CDR2 as FQNEAQ (reference sequence). The CDR3 runs 14 residues. V was clipped by 5 bases and J by 8 bases, with 18 bases between them. The CDR3 loop reads CASSPTVVGGGYTF. The CDR3 DNA sequence: TGTGCCAGCAGCCCCACCGTCGTGGGCGGGGGCTACACCTTC.

This clone was counted a few times. The same CDR3 can be traced to other DNA sequences in this sample. The chain carries TRBV6-5 and TRBJ2-7, with 8 bases that match TRBD2. The junction had 3 bases not matched to a gene; V was cut back by 0 bases and J by 2 bases. The CDR3 consists of 15 residues. The germline CDR1 and CDR2 sequences are MNHEY and SVGAGI. DNA for the CDR3: TGTGCCAGCAGTTACTCCAGCGGGGGACCCTACGAGCAGTACTTC. Amino acid sequence: CASSYSSGGPYEQYF.

The V gene is TRBV25-1, the J gene TRBJ1-6, with D perhaps matching TRBD1 (5 bases). V lost 2 bases, J lost 10 bases, and 9 bases lay in between. The CDR3 runs to 13 residues. Germline-derived CDR1 and CDR2 are MGHDK and SYGVNS. The CDR3 sequence: CASSEQGQSPLHF. CDR3 nucleotide sequence: TGTGCCAGCAGTGAACAGGGCCAATCACCCCTCCACTTT.

This clone was seen a single time. The V and J genes are TRBV25-1 and TRBJ1-6; D ambiguous. CDR1 is MGHDK and CDR2 is SYGVNS in the germline V gene. The length of the CDR3 is 12 residues. V gave up 3 bases and J gave up 6 bases, with 3 bases separating them. CDR3 nucleotide sequence: TGTGCCAGCAGTGACTTTAATTCACCCCTCCACTTT. It translates to CASSDFNSPLHF. The whole variable domain, filled in from reference TRBV25-1 and TRBJ1-6, reads EADIYQTPRYLVIGTGKKITLECSQTMGHDKMYWYQQDPGMELHLIHYSYGVNSTEKGDLSSESTVSRIRTEHFPLTLESARPSHTSQYLCASSDFNSPLHFGNGTRLTVT.

This chain uses TRBV4-1 with TRBJ2-5; D remains unclear. This CDR3 region has 15 residues. Germline loops: CDR1 MGHRA, CDR2 YSYEKL. V was shortened by 4 bases and J by 4 bases, with 16 bases between the two germline ends. The chain's CDR3 is CASSPRKSTGETQYF. The CDR3 nucleotides read TGCGCCAGCAGCCCCCGGAAGTCCACGGGAGAGACCCAGTACTTC.

The chain links TRBV28 to TRBJ1-1; 8 positions match TRBD1. Germline CDR1 and CDR2: MDHEN and SYDVKM. The CDR3 sequence is 16 residues long. Losses at the gene ends were 2 bases for V and 3 bases for J; bases not matched to a gene: 8. DNA for the CDR3: TGTGCCAGCAGTTTACCTCAGGGGGCGCGGGACACTGAAGCTTTCTTT. The encoded protein is CASSLPQGARDTEAFF.